A selection of T cell receptor beta chains follows, all from one sample in a study of read filtering for tumor transcriptome and immune sequencing. TCRdb re-called the reads through MiXCR, storing one row per CDR3 protein. The table includes some 48,000 distinct CDR3 sequences, about 19% detected once. The specimen was a population of CD138-negative cells sorted from bone marrow. These receptors were taken from a donor older than 35 with multiple myeloma. Both conserved end residues are part of each CDR3. The order of the fields is D gene, CDR3 length, clone size, V gene, CDR3 protein. D genes are given only for firm matches. A clone size is listed for some rows: how often the clone was seen (once, few, many), or a class if it is expanded.

>TRBD1|13|many|TRBV29-1
CSVGIRTGGEQYF
>TRBD1|15|few|TRBV29-1
CSVELTGERNQPQHF
>.|13|few|TRBV5-1
CASSNQGNEKLFF
>.|14|many|TRBV19
CASSPRSDRNEQFF
>.|14|many|TRBV9
CASSVRSNTGELFF
>TRBD2|17|many|TRBV30
CAWSAARLAGHYNEQFF
>.|12|few|TRBV10-2
CASLGLNYGYTF
>.|15|.|TRBV7-8
CASSPRPLPHYEQYF
>TRBD2|17|many|TRBV4-3
CASSQEVASGSTDTQYF
>TRBD1|17|many|TRBV3-1
CASSQSYRGPRTYEQYF
>.|15|many|TRBV7-6
CASSLVGPGANVLTF